The 10 T cell receptor beta chains below all came from one sample that was sequenced in a study of T cell responses to AZD1222 COVID-19 vaccine. Method: immunoSEQ multiplex PCR; TCRdb's copy keeps in-frame clones and lacks some. The table lists about 120,000 clones, 75% to 90% of them singletons. The sample here was peripheral blood, taken on day 0 of AZD1222 vaccination. The receptors come from an adult in good health.

V and J are TRBV5-1 and TRBJ2-7; TRBD1 aligns across 9 bases. This CDR3 region has 15 residues. Germline CDR1 SGHRS, CDR2 YFSETQ. The trim removed 3 bases at V and 0 bases at J, leaving 4 bases unmatched. The CDR3 DNA reads TGCGCCAGCAGCTCCCGACAGGGGGTCTCCTACGAGCAGTACTTC. Its protein product is CASSSRQGVSYEQYF.

This rearrangement joins TRBV6-5 to TRBJ2-3; the D is unclear. Per germline, CDR1 MNHEY and CDR2 SVGAGI. This CDR3 has 12 amino acids. V dropped 8 bases and J dropped 4 bases, with 10 bases sitting between them. CDR3 residues: CASHRRSDTQYF. The CDR3 DNA reads TGTGCCAGCCATAGAAGATCAGATACGCAGTATTTT.

The rearrangement links TRBV5-1 to TRBJ2-4, with TRBD1 as a possible D gene (6 bases). Germline-derived CDR1 and CDR2 are SGHRS and YFSETQ. V gave up 4 bases and J gave up 8 bases, with 13 bases separating them. CDR3 length equals 13 residues. CDR3 in DNA: TGCGCCAGCAGCACGCCGGGACACGACATTCAGTACTTC. Translating it yields CASSTPGHDIQYF. Using reference TRBV5-1 and TRBJ2-4 for the parts outside the CDR3, the full variable domain is KAGVTQTPRYLIKTRGQQVTLSCSPISGHRSVSWYQQTPGQGLQFLFEYFSETQRNKGNFPGRFSGRQFSNSRSEMNVSTLELGDSALYLCASSTPGHDIQYFGAGTRLSVL.

This chain links TRBV5-3 with TRBJ2-2; D remains unclear. Being an ORF, TRBV5-3 has a function that is uncertain. V was shortened by 5 bases and J by 0 bases, with 8 bases between the two germline ends. CDR3 length: 14 residues. The CDR3 is CARRTPSNTGELFF. The CDR3, as DNA: TGTGCCAGAAGGACCCCGTCGAACACCGGGGAGCTGTTTTTT.

The chain is built from TRBV6-6 and TRBJ1-3, with TRBD1 as a possible D gene (6 bases). The ends were cut back, 6 bases at V and 6 bases at J, with 18 bases in the middle. This CDR3 contains 15 residues. The germline gives CDR1 MNHNY, CDR2 SVGAGI (reference sequence). The CDR3 is CASRPPGTNQNTIYF. The CDR3 DNA reads as TGTGCCAGCAGGCCTCCCGGGACAAACCAAAACACCATATATTTT.

CDR3 nucleotides: TGTGCCAGCAGTTTAAGACAGGGCAGAACTAATGAAAAACTGTTTTTT. Its translation: CASSLRQGRTNEKLFF. This rearrangement joins TRBV28 to TRBJ1-4; 7 nucleotides align to TRBD1. Germline-derived CDR1 and CDR2 are MDHEN and SYDVKM. V was clipped by 2 bases and J by 1 base; unmatched bases: 4. The CDR3 has 16 amino acids. The variable domain in full, completed from reference TRBV28 and TRBJ1-4, reads DVKVTQSSRYLVKRTGEKVFLECVQDMDHENMFWYRQDPGLGLRLIYFSYDVKMKEKGDIPEGYSVSREKKERFSLILESASTNQTSMYLCASSLRQGRTNEKLFFGSGTQLSVL.

The chain uses TRBV6-6 and TRBJ1-2; maybe TRBD1 (6 bases). Between the trimmed V and J ends, which lost 4 bases and 10 bases, there was a span of 19 bases. The CDR3 extends over 14 amino acids. CDR1 is MNHNY, CDR2 SVGAGI, per germline (reference sequence). The CDR3 protein is CASSFIRGGLDYTF. In DNA, the CDR3 is TGTGCCAGCAGTTTTATCCGTGGGGGCCTTGACTACACCTTC.

CDR3 loop: CASSIGGLVETQYF. The CDR3 nucleotides are TGTGCCAGTAGTATCGGGGGGCTGGTGGAGACCCAGTACTTC. The chain uses TRBV19 and TRBJ2-5; maybe TRBD2 (7 bases). The CDR3 length is 14 residues. The germline V and J ends were trimmed by 3 bases and 5 bases, with 13 bases remaining between them. Germline loops: CDR1 LNHDA, CDR2 SQIVND (reference sequence).

The chain is built from TRBV7-2 and TRBJ2-7; maybe TRBD2 (5 bases). The CDR3 sequence is 14 residues long. Germline lookup yields CDR1 SGHTA and CDR2 FQGNSA. Trimming shortened V by 5 bases and J by 4 bases, and 15 bases separated the two germline ends. In DNA, the CDR3 is TGTGCCAGCAGCCCTGCTAGCATTGGGTACGAGCAGTACTTC. This translates into CASSPASIGYEQYF. Full variable domain (missing parts from reference TRBV7-2 and TRBJ2-7): GAGVSQSPSNKVTEKGKDVELRCDPISGHTALYWYRQSLGQGLEFLIYFQGNSAPDKSGLPSDRFSAERTGGSVSTLTIQRTQQEDSAVYLCASSPASIGYEQYFGPGTRLTVT.

The rearrangement links TRBV3-1 (or the pseudogene TRBV3-2) to TRBJ2-3, with D unclear. Trimming stripped 1 base from V and 1 base from J, with 12 bases between. This CDR3 spans 16 amino acids. The germline CDR1 and CDR2 sequences are LGHDT and YNNKEL (reference sequence). CDR3 amino acids: CASSQVPGSGTDTQYF. The CDR3 DNA reads TGTGCCAGCAGCCAAGTACCCGGTTCGGGCACAGATACGCAGTATTTT.